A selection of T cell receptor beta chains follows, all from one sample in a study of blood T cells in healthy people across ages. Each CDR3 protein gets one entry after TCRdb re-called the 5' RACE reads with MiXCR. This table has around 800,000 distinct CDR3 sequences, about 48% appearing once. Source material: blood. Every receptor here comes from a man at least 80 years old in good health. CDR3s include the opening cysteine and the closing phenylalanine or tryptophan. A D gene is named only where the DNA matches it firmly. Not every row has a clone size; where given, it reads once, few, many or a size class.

CDR3 DNA: TGTGCCAGCAGCCCGTCCCTGCTGAACGTTCAGTACTTC
CDR3 protein: CASSPSLLNVQYF
D gene: -
V gene: TRBV7-2
clone size: few
J gene: TRBJ2-7

CDR3 DNA: TGTGCCAGCAGCCGGAATCCGGATACGCAGTATTTT
CDR3 protein: CASSRNPDTQYF
D gene: -
V gene: TRBV9
clone size: -
J gene: TRBJ2-3

CDR3 DNA: TGTGCCAGCAGTGGATCGACCGGGAGCTCCTACAATGAGCAGTTCTTC
CDR3 protein: CASSGSTGSSYNEQFF
D gene: -
V gene: TRBV6-6
clone size: -
J gene: TRBJ2-1

CDR3 DNA: TGTGCCAGCACCCGATCGCGGGAGTCGCACGAGCAGTACTTC
CDR3 protein: CASTRSRESHEQYF
D gene: TRBD2
V gene: TRBV2
clone size: -
J gene: TRBJ2-7

CDR3 DNA: TGTGCCAGCAGCCCCTCGGGCTATTTCTACGAGCAGTACTTC
CDR3 protein: CASSPSGYFYEQYF
D gene: -
V gene: TRBV5-6
clone size: -
J gene: TRBJ2-7

CDR3 DNA: TGTGCCAGTAGTAATGTGGGGCAGGGGAATCACATTCAGTACTTC
CDR3 protein: CASSNVGQGNHIQYF
D gene: -
V gene: TRBV19
clone size: -
J gene: TRBJ2-4

CDR3 DNA: TGCGCCAGCAGCTTGGACAGTAGCAATCAGCCCCAGCATTTT
CDR3 protein: CASSLDSSNQPQHF
D gene: -
V gene: TRBV5-1
clone size: few
J gene: TRBJ1-5

CDR3 DNA: TGTGCCAGCAGCTTAGATGCGGGAGGGGCAGATACGCAGTATTTT
CDR3 protein: CASSLDAGGADTQYF
D gene: TRBD2
V gene: TRBV7-2
clone size: -
J gene: TRBJ2-3

CDR3 DNA: TGTGCCATCAGGCGGGAGACGGCTAGCACAGATACGCAGTATTTT
CDR3 protein: CAIRRETASTDTQYF
D gene: TRBD2
V gene: TRBV10-3
clone size: -
J gene: TRBJ2-3

CDR3 DNA: TGCAGTGCTAGAAATTTGGGCGTCGGGGAGCTGTTTTTT
CDR3 protein: CSARNLGVGELFF
D gene: -
V gene: TRBV20-1
clone size: few
J gene: TRBJ2-2

CDR3 DNA: TGTGCCAGCGTGACAGGGTCAAGAAATGAGCAGTTCTTC
CDR3 protein: CASVTGSRNEQFF
D gene: TRBD1
V gene: TRBV28
clone size: few
J gene: TRBJ2-1

CDR3 DNA: TGTGCCACCAGTGGGAAGGGGAACAGATACGCGTATTTT
CDR3 protein: CATSGKGNRYAYF
D gene: -
V gene: TRBV24-1
clone size: -
J gene: TRBJ2-3

CDR3 DNA: TGTGCCGCAAATAAACAGGGCCAAGAGACCCAGTACTTC
CDR3 protein: CAANKQGQETQYF
D gene: -
V gene: TRBV28
clone size: -
J gene: TRBJ2-5

CDR3 DNA: TGTGCCAGCAGCTCGCGGACTAGCGGGAGCTCCGAGACCCAGTACTTC
CDR3 protein: CASSSRTSGSSETQYF
D gene: TRBD2
V gene: TRBV3-1
clone size: -
J gene: TRBJ2-5

CDR3 DNA: TGTGCCAGCAGCTCAGCCAGAGGGCGATACGCGTATTTT
CDR3 protein: CASSSARGRYAYF
D gene: -
V gene: TRBV7-2
clone size: -
J gene: TRBJ2-3

CDR3 DNA: TGTGCCAGCAGCCCCGGTACTTATCCGGGCGGCACAGATACGCAGTATTTT
CDR3 protein: CASSPGTYPGGTDTQYF
D gene: -
V gene: TRBV7-2
clone size: -
J gene: TRBJ2-3

CDR3 DNA: TGCGCCAGCAGCGGTTATGACAGGGGCTACGAGCGGTACTTC
CDR3 protein: CASSGYDRGYERYF
D gene: TRBD1
V gene: TRBV5-1
clone size: once
J gene: TRBJ2-7

CDR3 DNA: TGCGCCAGCAGCAACACAGGGTACCGCGAGACCCAGTACTTC
CDR3 protein: CASSNTGYRETQYF
D gene: -
V gene: TRBV5-1
clone size: -
J gene: TRBJ2-5

CDR3 DNA: TGTGCCAGCAGGCTTTCAGGGGGTCGGGACACTGAAGCTTTCTTT
CDR3 protein: CASRLSGGRDTEAFF
D gene: TRBD1
V gene: TRBV11-2
clone size: -
J gene: TRBJ1-1

CDR3 DNA: TGTGCCAGCAGTTTAGGGGGAGCCAACCAAGAGACCCAGTACTTC
CDR3 protein: CASSLGGANQETQYF
D gene: -
V gene: TRBV12-3/TRBV12-4
clone size: -
J gene: TRBJ2-5

CDR3 DNA: TGTGCCAGCTCACGACGCCTTGGACAGAACTACAATGAGCAGTTCTTC
CDR3 protein: CASSRRLGQNYNEQFF
D gene: -
V gene: TRBV18
clone size: -
J gene: TRBJ2-1

CDR3 DNA: TGTGCCAGCAGCTTGTACAGATTTGGAGAGACCCAGTACTTC
CDR3 protein: CASSLYRFGETQYF
D gene: -
V gene: TRBV5-6
clone size: few
J gene: TRBJ2-5

CDR3 DNA: TGTGCCATCAGTGCGAACGAGGCCCAAGAGACCCAGTACTTC
CDR3 protein: CAISANEAQETQYF
D gene: -
V gene: TRBV10-3
clone size: few
J gene: TRBJ2-5

CDR3 DNA: TGCAGCGTTTGTCAGGGGACTAATGAAAAACTGTTTTTT
CDR3 protein: CSVCQGTNEKLFF
D gene: -
V gene: TRBV29-1
clone size: -
J gene: TRBJ1-4

CDR3 DNA: TGCAGCGTTGAAGGGGGATCAACTAATGAAAAACTGTTTTTT
CDR3 protein: CSVEGGSTNEKLFF
D gene: -
V gene: TRBV29-1
clone size: many
J gene: TRBJ1-4

CDR3 DNA: TGTGCCAGCACCGGGCCCGGCTATGGCTACACCTTC
CDR3 protein: CASTGPGYGYTF
D gene: -
V gene: TRBV2
clone size: -
J gene: TRBJ1-2

CDR3 DNA: TGCGCCAGCAGCTTGGGGTCGTATTGGACTAGCGGGACCCCCCTCTCCAATGAGCAGTTCTTC
CDR3 protein: CASSLGSYWTSGTPLSNEQFF
D gene: TRBD2
V gene: TRBV5-1
clone size: -
J gene: TRBJ2-1

CDR3 DNA: TGTGCCAGCAGCTCCCGGTATTCACCCCTCCACTTT
CDR3 protein: CASSSRYSPLHF
D gene: -
V gene: TRBV6-2/TRBV6-3
clone size: few
J gene: TRBJ1-6

CDR3 DNA: TGTGCCACCAGTGAAATAGGGGCACTTGGTGAGCAGTTCTTC
CDR3 protein: CATSEIGALGEQFF
D gene: -
V gene: TRBV24-1
clone size: -
J gene: TRBJ2-1

CDR3 DNA: TGTGCCAGTAGTATGGGACCTTCGCAGGAGCAGTTCTTC
CDR3 protein: CASSMGPSQEQFF
D gene: -
V gene: TRBV2
clone size: -
J gene: TRBJ2-1

CDR3 DNA: TGCAGTGCTACCCAGGGGTCAGGGCGGTACGAGCAGTACTTC
CDR3 protein: CSATQGSGRYEQYF
D gene: -
V gene: TRBV20-1
clone size: -
J gene: TRBJ2-7

CDR3 DNA: TGTGCCAGCACCCCAACCAGACAGGGGTATGGGGCCAACGTCCTGACTTTC
CDR3 protein: CASTPTRQGYGANVLTF
D gene: TRBD1
V gene: TRBV6-1
clone size: -
J gene: TRBJ2-6

CDR3 DNA: TGCAGTGCTAGGATGTCGGAACAGCCCCAGCATTTT
CDR3 protein: CSARMSEQPQHF
D gene: -
V gene: TRBV20-1
clone size: -
J gene: TRBJ1-5

CDR3 DNA: TGTGCCAGCAGTTTAGCTGCCTCCTACGAGCAGTACTTC
CDR3 protein: CASSLAASYEQYF
D gene: -
V gene: TRBV12-3/TRBV12-4
clone size: many
J gene: TRBJ2-7

CDR3 DNA: TGTGCCAGCAGCTTATCCGTAGCGGGCGGGGGACGTCCAGATACGCAGTATTTT
CDR3 protein: CASSLSVAGGGRPDTQYF
D gene: TRBD2
V gene: TRBV7-2
clone size: -
J gene: TRBJ2-3

CDR3 DNA: TGTGCCAGCAGCTTAGGGGGACCCAAAAACATTCAGTACTTC
CDR3 protein: CASSLGGPKNIQYF
D gene: -
V gene: TRBV11-2
clone size: -
J gene: TRBJ2-4

CDR3 DNA: TGTGCCAGCAGCTTAGATCCCGGACCACACTACGAGCAGTACTTC
CDR3 protein: CASSLDPGPHYEQYF
D gene: -
V gene: TRBV7-6
clone size: -
J gene: TRBJ2-7

CDR3 DNA: TGTGCCAGCAGTTACCCACCGACTAGCGGGAGGGCCATTTGGGAACATGAGCAGTTCTTC
CDR3 protein: CASSYPPTSGRAIWEHEQFF
D gene: TRBD2
V gene: TRBV6-2/TRBV6-3
clone size: -
J gene: TRBJ2-1

CDR3 DNA: TGTGCCAGCAGCCAGACCGGGACAGGGCTTCTGAACACTGAAGCTTTCTTT
CDR3 protein: CASSQTGTGLLNTEAFF
D gene: TRBD1
V gene: TRBV4-2
clone size: once
J gene: TRBJ1-1

CDR3 DNA: TGCGCCAGCGGGAGAGGGGAATCCTACGATGAGCAGTTCTTC
CDR3 protein: CASGRGESYDEQFF
D gene: -
V gene: TRBV5-1
clone size: -
J gene: TRBJ2-1

CDR3 DNA: TGTGCCAGCAGCCCCTCAGACTGGTTCGGGGAGACCCAGTACTTC
CDR3 protein: CASSPSDWFGETQYF
D gene: -
V gene: TRBV9
clone size: -
J gene: TRBJ2-5

CDR3 DNA: TGCGCCAGCAGCGCAGACAGGCTCGGGGACATTCAGTACTTC
CDR3 protein: CASSADRLGDIQYF
D gene: -
V gene: TRBV5-1
clone size: few
J gene: TRBJ2-4

CDR3 DNA: TGCAGCGTTGGGGATGACACCCTCGCTTTTGGCTACACCTTC
CDR3 protein: CSVGDDTLAFGYTF
D gene: -
V gene: TRBV29-1
clone size: -
J gene: TRBJ1-2

CDR3 DNA: TGTGCCAGCAGTTTGATGGGGTCTTCCTATGGCTACACCTTC
CDR3 protein: CASSLMGSSYGYTF
D gene: -
V gene: TRBV12-3/TRBV12-4
clone size: few
J gene: TRBJ1-2

CDR3 DNA: TGTGCCAGCAGCCGGTTGGGGGACAGATACGCGTATTTT
CDR3 protein: CASSRLGDRYAYF
D gene: TRBD1
V gene: TRBV12-3/TRBV12-4
clone size: few
J gene: TRBJ2-3

CDR3 DNA: TGCGCCAGCAGCCTAACTGCGGAGGAGCACAGATACGCGTATTTT
CDR3 protein: CASSLTAEEHRYAYF
D gene: -
V gene: TRBV4-1
clone size: -
J gene: TRBJ2-3

CDR3 DNA: TGTGCCAGCAGGGAAACAGGGGGCAGGACTGAAGCTTTCTTT
CDR3 protein: CASRETGGRTEAFF
D gene: TRBD1
V gene: TRBV6-1
clone size: few
J gene: TRBJ1-1